Below, 27 T cell receptor beta chains from the same sample are listed, as sequenced in a study of T cells and copy number aberrations in small-cell lung cancer. Profiling relied on immunoSEQ multiplex PCR, and the TCRdb table lists in-frame clones only, not all of them. The sample includes several thousand clones, around 69% of them seen just once. Sequences were obtained from tumor tissue. These receptors were taken from a man in his fifties with small cell lung cancer.

Only a few counts were recorded for this clone. The rearrangement uses TRBV30 and TRBJ1-2; a possible D gene is TRBD1 (6 bases). Trimming took 1 base from V and 2 from J, leaving 8 bases between them. Germline values: CDR1 GTSNPN, CDR2 SVGIG (reference sequence). This CDR3 is 13 amino acids long. The CDR3 loop reads CAWSEQGNYGYTF. CDR3 DNA: TGTGCCTGGAGTGAACAGGGAAACTATGGCTACACCTTC.

This rearrangement joins TRBV7-2 to TRBJ2-7, with D unclear. The V gene's germline CDR1 is SGHTA and CDR2 FQGNSA. Trimming shortened V by 5 bases and J by 3 bases, and 14 bases separated the two germline ends. This CDR3 spans 14 amino acids. The CDR3, as DNA: TGTGCCAGCAGCCCCGGACCGATGAGCTACGAGCAGTACTTC. It is translated as CASSPGPMSYEQYF.

The chain links TRBV30 to TRBJ2-3; no firm D call. The CDR3 has 15 amino acids. V was cut by 0 bases and J by 2 bases, with 12 bases left in between. CDR1 is GTSNPN and CDR2 is SVGIG in the germline V gene (reference sequence). As DNA, the CDR3 is TGTGCCTGGAGTGTACAATCGGCCTTCACAGATACGCAGTATTTT. Translation gives CAWSVQSAFTDTQYF.

J is TRBJ2-1 and V is TRBV18; D gene unclear. This CDR3 region has 13 residues. V gave up 0 bases and J gave up 9 bases, with 9 bases separating them. The germline V gene encodes CDR1 KGHSH and CDR2 LQKENI. The CDR3 nucleotides read TGTGCCAGCTCACCACCATCCAGGCCTGAGCAGTTCTTC. It yields the protein CASSPPSRPEQFF. The full variable domain, rest sourced from reference TRBV18 and TRBJ2-1, is NAGVMQNPRHLVRRRGQEARLRCSPMKGHSHVYWYRQLPEEGLKFMVYLQKENIIDESGMPKERFSAEFPKEGPSILRIQQVVRGDSAAYFCASSPPSRPEQFFGPGTRLTVL.

Here the CDR3 reads CSVNRQALGTEAFF. The DNA of the CDR3 is TGCAGCGTGAACCGACAGGCTCTGGGCACTGAAGCTTTCTTT. The J gene is TRBJ1-1, the V gene TRBV29-1, with a tentative D call TRBD1 (6 bases). Looked up from germline, CDR1 is SQVTM and CDR2 is ANQGSEA. The CDR3 is 14 residues long. V was shortened by 6 bases and J by 4 bases, with 18 bases between the two germline ends.

The chain combines TRBV5-4 with TRBJ2-1; 10 bases map to TRBD2. This CDR3 region has 15 residues. Germline trimming cut 7 bases from V and 3 bases from J; bases unmatched to any gene: 7. Germline CDR1 and CDR2: SGHNT and YYREEE (reference sequence). In DNA, the CDR3 is TGTGCCAGCCGGTCTCTAGCGGGAGACTACAATGAGCAGTTCTTC. Translation gives CASRSLAGDYNEQFF.

The V and J genes are TRBV1 and TRBJ2-3. TRBV1 is a listed pseudogene. This CDR3 comprises 12 residues. CDR3 nucleotides: TGCACCAGCAGCCGATACCGAGATACGCAGTATTTT. It yields the protein CTSSRYRDTQYF.

Details on this clone: In the same sample, other DNA sequences code for this CDR3. The chain couples TRBV4-1 to TRBJ2-7; the match to TRBD1 covers 7 bases. Per the germline V gene, CDR1 is MGHRA and CDR2 is YSYEKL. The CDR3 spans 16 residues. J lost 5 bases, V lost 4 bases, and 14 bases had no gene match. The chain's CDR3 is CASSRLLARGLNEQYF. The CDR3 DNA reads as TGCGCCAGCAGCCGCCTCCTCGCAAGGGGGCTCAACGAGCAGTACTTC.

The chain joins TRBV15 to TRBJ1-5; maybe TRBD1 (5 bases). The germline V and J ends were trimmed by 2 bases and 0 bases, with 8 bases remaining between them. This CDR3 has 15 amino acids. Germline V gene sequence: CDR1 LNHNV, CDR2 YYDKDF (reference sequence). CDR3: CATSRTGDSNQPQHF. The CDR3 nucleotides read TGTGCCACCAGCAGAACAGGAGATAGCAATCAGCCCCAGCATTTT.

The chain links TRBV2 to TRBJ1-2; no definite D call. The CDR3 contains 13 residues. Germline loops: CDR1 SNHLY, CDR2 FYNNEI. Between the trimmed V and J ends, which lost 3 bases and 2 bases, there was a span of 7 bases. CDR3 in amino acids: CASSEGLNYGYTF. The CDR3 DNA reads TGTGCCAGCAGTGAGGGCCTCAACTATGGCTACACCTTC.

The genes are TRBV6-1 and TRBJ2-5; 8 bases are a match to TRBD1. The CDR3 extends over 15 amino acids. Looked up from germline, CDR1 is MNHNS and CDR2 is SASEGT. V shed 2 bases, J shed 1 base, and the junction held 3 bases outside the gene matches. The CDR3 is CASSEPGTGQETQYF. CDR3 sequence (DNA): TGTGCCAGCAGTGAACCCGGGACAGGCCAAGAGACCCAGTACTTC.

The table lists this clone with a count of one. The chain combines TRBV11-2 with TRBJ2-7; 7 nucleotides align to TRBD2. V dropped 1 base and J dropped 3; count of bases not matched to a gene: 3. Germline V gene lookup returns CDR1 SGHAT and CDR2 FQNNGV. There are 14 residues in the CDR3. CDR3 coding DNA: TGTGCCAGCAGCTTAGTGGGGGGGGTCTACGAGCAGTACTTC. Its translation is CASSLVGGVYEQYF.

The J gene is TRBJ2-1, the V gene TRBV10-1; D possibly corresponds to TRBD1 (5 bases). CDR1 and CDR2 from the germline V gene are WNHNN and SYGVQD (reference sequence). The CDR3 covers 13 residues. V was shortened by 3 bases and J by 6 bases, with 9 bases between the two germline ends. This chain's CDR3 is CASSDQGLNEQFF. CDR3 in DNA: TGCGCCAGCAGTGATCAGGGCCTCAATGAGCAGTTCTTC.

The count of this clone is one. The V gene is TRBV7-2, the J gene TRBJ1-5, with 7 bases that match TRBD1. The CDR3 is made up of 15 amino acids. V lost 5 bases and J lost 5; bases outside the gene matches: 9. Germline assignment: CDR1 SGHTA and CDR2 FQGNSA. CDR3 region: CASSVPGQPYQPQHF. The CDR3 DNA reads TGTGCCAGCAGCGTCCCGGGACAGCCCTATCAGCCCCAGCATTTT.

CDR3 sequence (DNA): TGCGCCAGCACTAACCGGGTGGGGTTGAATACGCAGTATTTT. It is translated as CASTNRVGLNTQYF. The chain links TRBV5-1 to TRBJ2-3; no clear D. Germline-derived CDR1 and CDR2 are SGHRS and YFSETQ. This CDR3 has 14 residues. V was shortened by 6 bases and J by 7 bases, with 18 bases between the two germline ends.

This rearrangement joins TRBV10-3 to TRBJ2-7; possible D gene TRBD2, 5 bases. Germline CDR1 reads ENHRY; CDR2 reads SYGVKD. Trimming left V 0 bases short and J 5 bases short, with 14 bases between. The CDR3 is made up of 15 amino acids. The CDR3 nucleotides read TGTGCCATCAGTGAGTCGGACTCCCGTCGGGACGAGCAGTACTTC. Translated: CAISESDSRRDEQYF.

The chain is built from TRBV5-1 and TRBJ2-3, with 10 bases matching TRBD2. The CDR3 runs 18 residues. Germline V gene lookup returns CDR1 SGHRS and CDR2 YFSETQ. V was clipped by 1 base and J by 4 bases; unmatched bases: 12. The CDR3 bases are TGCGCCAGCAGCTTGTCAGCGGGAGGGCCGGGGATGGCAGATACGCAGTATTTT. Amino acid sequence: CASSLSAGGPGMADTQYF.

The chain is built from TRBV28 and TRBJ1-1; 8 positions agree with TRBD1. Germline V gene lookup returns CDR1 MDHEN and CDR2 SYDVKM. This CDR3 comprises 13 residues. The ends lost 6 bases at V and 7 bases at J; junction bases unmatched: 7. CDR3 amino acids: CASSPLGQGEAFF. Written as DNA, the CDR3 is TGTGCCAGCAGCCCCTTAGGACAGGGTGAAGCTTTCTTT.

In its sample, this clone was seen once. The chain recombines TRBV4-1 with TRBJ2-5; 9 nucleotides align to TRBD2. CDR3 length equals 15 residues. CDR1 and CDR2 (germline): MGHRA, YSYEKL. The V and J ends lost 1 base and 6 bases, in that order; junction bases with no gene match: 6. The chain's CDR3 is CASSQGSGRSKTQYF. CDR3 nucleotide sequence: TGCGCCAGCAGCCAAGGAAGCGGGAGGTCCAAGACCCAGTACTTC.

The gene calls are TRBV5-1 and TRBJ1-1; D uncertain. With 0 bases removed from V and 1 base from J, the gap between germline ends came to 4 bases. Germline assignment: CDR1 SGHRS and CDR2 YFSETQ. This CDR3 contains 13 residues. Written as DNA, the CDR3 is TGCGCCAGCAGCTTGGGAGCGAACACTGAAGCTTTCTTT. Protein: CASSLGANTEAFF.

The V and J genes are TRBV27 and TRBJ2-1, with D unclear. Germline CDR1 and CDR2: MNHEY and SMNVEV (reference sequence). This CDR3 contains 13 residues. V was shortened by 2 bases and J by 8 bases, with 10 bases between the two germline ends. Written as DNA, the CDR3 is TGTGCCAGCAGTTTAAACTTGGGTGATGAGCAGTTCTTC. It translates to CASSLNLGDEQFF.

The genes are TRBV28 and TRBJ2-1; the match to TRBD2 covers 15 bases. CDR1 is MDHEN and CDR2 is SYDVKM in the germline V gene. The CDR3 totals 20 residues. Trimming cost V 7 bases and J 7 bases; bases outside gene matches: 20. The chain's CDR3 is CASTQNPRTSGRARSNEQFF. CDR3 nucleotide sequence: TGTGCCAGCACCCAAAACCCGCGGACTAGCGGGAGGGCTAGAAGTAATGAGCAGTTCTTC.

This clone has only a few counts. The chain uses TRBV5-5 and TRBJ2-2, with a tentative D call TRBD1 (6 bases). Germline CDR1 reads SGHKS; CDR2 reads YYEKEE (reference sequence). The CDR3 is 14 amino acids. V lost 9 bases to trimming and J lost 1 base, with 13 bases between them. CDR3 protein: CATTQGQNTGELFF. The CDR3 DNA sequence: TGTGCCACCACCCAGGGACAGAACACCGGGGAGCTGTTTTTT.

Concerning this clone: A junction end diverges from the germline sequence, so it may reflect a read error. V usage is TRBV5-3 and J usage is TRBJ2-1; TRBD2 agrees at 7 bases. TRBV5-3 is recorded as an ORF, its role being uncertain. The CDR3 has 14 amino acids. CDR3 sequence reads: CASSLDASGPEGFF. The CDR3 nucleotides are TGTGCCAGCAGCTTGGATGCTAGCGGTCCCGAGGGGTTCTTC.

The rearrangement joins TRBV6-5 to TRBJ2-5; no clear D gene. The V end was cut by 5 bases, the J end by 4 bases, with 8 bases between. The CDR3 has 12 residues. Germline V lookup: CDR1 MNHEY, CDR2 SVGAGI. The CDR3 coding sequence is TGTGCCAGCAGTCTAATTGGAGAGACCCAGTACTTC. The encoded protein is CASSLIGETQYF.

On this clone itself: The junction differs from germline at one of its ends, possibly a read error. The chain joins TRBV9 to TRBJ2-3; 10 bases fit TRBD2. From germline, CDR1 is SGDLS and CDR2 YYNGEE. The CDR3 has 20 amino acids. The CDR3 nucleotides are TGTACCAGCAGCGTAGTCCATGAGACTAGCGGGCCACTTGGGGGAGATACGCAGTATTTT. This sequence encodes CTSSVVHETSGPLGGDTQYF.

This clone ranks as large. The V gene is TRBV7-3, the J gene TRBJ2-2; TRBD2 aligns across 11 bases. V shed 3 bases, J shed 6 bases, and the junction held 6 bases outside the gene matches. This CDR3 has 16 amino acids. Germline lookup yields CDR1 SGHTA and CDR2 FQGTGA. CDR3 amino acids: CASSFFSGRAAGELFF. CDR3 DNA sequence: TGTGCCAGCAGCTTCTTTAGCGGGAGGGCGGCCGGGGAGCTGTTTTTT.